This TCR beta chain was documented in a study of T cell repertoires in cytomegalovirus infection. Study-level background: It was the public TCR beta signatures that indicated both CMV infection and matching HLA type. Study results and caveats: Cumulative public TCR beta family frequency identified CMV carriers with the relevant HLA. Clonotype analysis showed dominance of the ex vivo response by HLA-C-restricted CMV-specific TCR beta clonotypes.

MiXCR, run by TCRdb on the reads, gives a single entry per CDR3 protein. This sample has over 450,000 distinct CDR3 sequences, with around 11% found just once. This clonotype turned up a few times. As yet, its antigen is unknown. Germline V CDR1 and CDR2: SGHNT, YYREEE (reference sequence). The CDR3 is made up of 15 amino acids. Trimming stripped 4 bases from V and 2 bases from J, with 13 bases between. Sequenced input: PBMCs. V usage is TRBV5-4 and J usage is TRBJ2-1; a weak D match, TRBD1 (6 bases). This TCR was sampled from a human donor in good health (CMV status not recorded). Some clones in this sample may be carry-over from other donors' samples. The CDR3 DNA is TGTGCCAGCAGCCCCGCGCAGGGGCCCTACAATGAGCAGTTCTTC. Its translation is CASSPAQGPYNEQFF. Looking up the rest from reference TRBV5-4 and TRBJ2-1 gives the full variable domain: ETGVTQSPTHLIKTRGQQVTLRCSSQSGHNTVSWYQQALGQGPQFIFQYYREEENGRGNFPPRFSGLQFPNYSSELNVNALELDDSALYLCASSPAQGPYNEQFFGPGTRLTVL.